The clone carrying this TCR beta chain was picked up one time. What it binds is unknown. This CDR3 spans 15 amino acids. Deletions cut 6 bases from V and 0 bases from J, with 16 bases between. The germline V gene has CDR1 GTSNPN and CDR2 SVGIG (reference sequence). These data are taken from a study of OX40 agonist ivuxolimab in advanced cancers. Study summary: At roughly 83% male, the cohort had a mean age of about 60 years, ranging from 23 to 79.

Only in-frame clones appear in the TCRdb table, and some are missing; sequencing was by immunoSEQ multiplex PCR. The sample shows around 62,000 clones, approximately 80% of them seen only once. Study-level findings and limits: Relative to CD4+ cells, CD8+ T cells on average had more expanded clones.

Source: CD4+ or CD8+ T cells sorted from blood, taken in a trial of the OX40 agonist ivuxolimab. The sequence came from an adult with an advanced solid tumor such as melanoma, head and neck, liver or kidney cancer. The chain couples TRBV30 to TRBJ2-3; D is undetermined. CDR3 sequence reads: CACPGPLSSTDTQYF. The CDR3 DNA reads TGTGCCTGTCCCGGTCCACTTTCTAGCACAGATACGCAGTATTTT. The full variable domain, its missing parts supplied by reference TRBV30 and TRBJ2-3, is SQTIHQWPATLVQPVGSPLSLECTVEGTSNPNLYWYRQAAGRGLQLLFYSVGIGQISSEVPQNLSASRPQDRQFILSSKKLLLSDSGFYLCACPGPLSSTDTQYFGPGTRLTVL.